The clone carrying this T cell receptor (beta chain) was detected ten times or more. The germline V gene encodes CDR1 SEHNR and CDR2 FQNEAQ (reference sequence). The CDR3 totals 14 residues. V lost 3 bases and J lost 3; bases outside the gene matches: 2. The data belong to a study of T cells after yellow fever vaccination. TCRdb called the 5' RACE reads again in MiXCR, with one record for every CDR3 protein. The sample has about 310,000 distinct CDR3 sequences, more than 3% seen once. The specimen comprised PBMCs, sampled on the day of the yellow fever booster vaccination. The TCR sequence derives from a man aged 18 to 30 who received the YFV17D yellow fever vaccine. This sequence joins TRBV7-9 and TRBJ1-5; 7 positions match TRBD1. CDR3 protein: CASSLGQSNQPQHF. CDR3 coding DNA: TGTGCCAGCAGCTTGGGACAGTCCAATCAGCCCCAGCATTTT.